This T cell receptor beta chain was captured by sequencing in a study of liver allograft versus peripheral blood T cells. Study background: Recipients' peripheral blood T cell receptor repertoires were compared with those in transplanted livers. Study-level results: Liver allograft and peripheral blood T cell receptor repertoires reportedly differed.

V gave up 2 bases and J gave up 1 base, with 9 bases separating them. CDR1 and CDR2 from the germline V gene are GTSNPN and SVGIG (reference sequence). CDR3 size: 14 residues. MiXCR, applied by TCRdb to the reads, yields one record per CDR3 protein. The profile covers a few thousand distinct CDR3 sequences, with 15% to 20% appearing a single time and 45% to 60% taken by the ten largest. In its sample, this clonotype was seen a few times. The antigen remains undetermined. The chain carries TRBV30 and TRBJ1-5; maybe TRBD1 (5 bases). The receptor was derived from a human patient who had a liver transplant. Among the T cells, some may be from the graft donor. This chain's CDR3 is CAWSQGASNQPQHF. CDR3 bases: TGTGCCTGGAGTCAAGGGGCGAGCAATCAGCCCCAGCATTTT.